A selection of T cell receptor beta chains follows, all from one sample in a study of identical twins. From the 5' RACE reads, TCRdb called clonotypes with MiXCR, one entry per CDR3 protein. The sample contains around 670,000 distinct CDR3 sequences, around 6% of which appear only once. The sequencing sample was made of naive T cells sorted from blood. Receptor source: a man aged 18-30 years in good health. Each CDR3 is given with its conserved first and last residue. Each record gives: V gene, clone size, D gene, J gene, CDR3 DNA, CDR3 protein. D genes are given only for firm matches. For some rows the clone size is stated as once, few or many, or as a class when expanded; others skip it.

TRBV11-2	many	-	TRBJ2-3	TGTGCCAGCAGCTTAGATGGCTACACAGATACGCAGTATTTT	CASSLDGYTDTQYF
TRBV6-1	few	TRBD2	TRBJ2-3	TGTGCCAGCCGGCTAGCGGTAAGCACAGATACGCAGTATTTT	CASRLAVSTDTQYF
TRBV5-1	many	TRBD1	TRBJ2-5	TGCGCCAGCAGGTCCGGGACAGACGAGACCCAGTACTTC	CASRSGTDETQYF
TRBV7-8	-	-	TRBJ2-3	TGTGCCAGCGGAGCCGGTCAGGGTTTAGGCACAGATACGCAGTATTTT	CASGAGQGLGTDTQYF
TRBV20-1	few	TRBD2	TRBJ2-5	TGCAGTGCTAAACCTATAGCGGGAGGGCCTGGGGAGACCCAGTACTTC	CSAKPIAGGPGETQYF
TRBV11-2	-	TRBD1	TRBJ2-5	TGTGCCAGCAGCAGTATAAAGGGGGCGGGAGAGACCCAGTACTTC	CASSSIKGAGETQYF
TRBV5-1	many	TRBD2	TRBJ2-2	TGCGCCAGCAGCACCGGGACTAGCGGATGGGCCGGGGAGCTGTTTTTT	CASSTGTSGWAGELFF
TRBV3-1	-	TRBD1	TRBJ2-4	TGTGCCAGCAGCCCCGCCTTTTCCGGGACAGGGGACATTCAGTACTTC	CASSPAFSGTGDIQYF
TRBV4-3	many	TRBD2	TRBJ2-1	TGCGCCAGCAGCTCACTTGGCGGGAGGTCCTACAATGAGCAGTTCTTC	CASSSLGGRSYNEQFF
TRBV29-1	many	TRBD1	TRBJ1-5	TGCAGCGTTGAAGAGGACAGGGGTCAGCCCCAGCATTTT	CSVEEDRGQPQHF
TRBV20-1	few	-	TRBJ2-4	TGCAGTGCTAGAGATCCGGGGCGGTCTCTAGCCAAAAACATTCAGTACTTC	CSARDPGRSLAKNIQYF
TRBV4-1	many	-	TRBJ1-3	TGCGCCAGCAGCCAAGTCTCAGAGGGATCTCTGGGAAACACCATATATTTT	CASSQVSEGSLGNTIYF
TRBV7-2	-	-	TRBJ2-7	TGTGCCAGCAGCTTAATCGGGACTCAACCCTACGAGCAGTACTTC	CASSLIGTQPYEQYF
TRBV12-3/TRBV12-4	many	-	TRBJ2-5	TGTGCCAGCAGTTCGGGGGAGACCCAGTACTTC	CASSSGETQYF
TRBV7-3	many	-	TRBJ1-2	TGTGCCAGCAGGACCATCGAGGGCTACACCTTC	CASRTIEGYTF
TRBV15	few	-	TRBJ1-3	TGTGCCACCAGCAGAGCGCGGGGGTTTGGAAACACCATATATTTT	CATSRARGFGNTIYF
TRBV12-3/TRBV12-4	many	TRBD1	TRBJ1-2	TGTGCCAGCAGTTTTAGGTCAGGGGGCGCTGGTGGCTACACCTTC	CASSFRSGGAGGYTF
TRBV20-1	-	TRBD2	TRBJ2-7	TGCAGTGTTCTCCCGGTAGCGGGGCGCTCCTACGAGCAGTACTTC	CSVLPVAGRSYEQYF
TRBV15	few	TRBD2	TRBJ2-3	TGTGCCACCAGCAGGAGGACTAGCGGGCCTAGCACAGATACGCAGTATTTT	CATSRRTSGPSTDTQYF
TRBV12-3/TRBV12-4	many	TRBD1	TRBJ1-2	TGTGCCAGCGGTTCCTGGGACAGGGTGGATGGCTACACCTTC	CASGSWDRVDGYTF
TRBV27	many	TRBD2	TRBJ2-7	TGTGCCAGCAGTGCCCTCGTACTAGCGGGTCTCTCCTACGAGCAGTACTTC	CASSALVLAGLSYEQYF
TRBV27	few	-	TRBJ2-7	TGTGCCAGCAAACACGGACGGATCTCCTACGAGCAGTACTTC	CASKHGRISYEQYF
TRBV5-1	many	TRBD1	TRBJ2-7	TGCGCCAGCAGCTTGGGACAGGGGCTCGAGCAGTACTTC	CASSLGQGLEQYF
TRBV29-1	-	-	TRBJ1-1	TGCAGCGGGGTCCGAGTGAACACTGAAGCTTTCTTT	CSGVRVNTEAFF
TRBV7-8	many	-	TRBJ2-1	TGTGCCAGCAGCTTAGCGTTTGCGGAAACCTACAATGAGCAGTTCTTC	CASSLAFAETYNEQFF
TRBV5-1	-	-	TRBJ2-2	TGCGCCAGCACCCAGGGGTCCCCGGACACCGGGGAGCTGTTTTTT	CASTQGSPDTGELFF